Below are 27 T cell receptor beta chains sequenced from a single sample in a study of blood T cell repertoires in COVID-19. Assay used: immunoSEQ multiplex PCR; TCRdb lists only in-frame clones, some missing. The table includes some 300,000 clones, approximately 86% detected once. The sequenced sample was peripheral blood. The receptor source for this set is a man aged 65 to 79 with acute or convalescent COVID-19.

The chain is built from TRBV7-2 and TRBJ1-5; a possible D gene is TRBD1 (5 bases). Germline lookup yields CDR1 SGHTA and CDR2 FQGNSA. This CDR3 region has 13 residues. V lost 4 bases to trimming and J lost 4 bases, with 8 bases between them. CDR3 sequence reads: CASSSGGNQPQHF. The DNA for the CDR3 is TGTGCCAGCAGCTCGGGGGGGAATCAGCCCCAGCATTTT.

CDR3 residues: CASTLAGTNQPQHF. In nucleotides, the CDR3 is TGTGCCAGCACCCTGGCGGGGACCAATCAGCCCCAGCATTTT. The chain is built from TRBV2 and TRBJ1-5; TRBD1 might be the D (5 bases). The germline V gene encodes CDR1 SNHLY and CDR2 FYNNEI. V lost 7 bases, J lost 3 bases, and 13 bases lay in between. This CDR3 region has 14 residues.

J is TRBJ2-3 and V is TRBV5-1; D is undetermined. The germline V gene has CDR1 SGHRS and CDR2 YFSETQ. This CDR3 has 13 residues. V lost 2 bases to trimming and J lost 3 bases, with 7 bases between them. CDR3 region: CASSFVLTDTQYF. The CDR3 region has the DNA TGCGCCAGCAGCTTCGTCTTGACAGATACGCAGTATTTT.

This clone was seen once. The V call is TRBV15, the J call TRBJ1-1; weak D call: TRBD1 (6 bases). V lost 0 bases and J 0 bases, leaving 8 bases between the germline ends. Germline-derived CDR1 and CDR2 are LNHNV and YYDKDF (reference sequence). The CDR3 loop spans 15 amino acids. The CDR3 DNA reads as TGTGCCACCAGCAGAGATCAGGGGCTGAACACTGAAGCTTTCTTT. Translation: CATSRDQGLNTEAFF.

The chain carries TRBV18 and TRBJ1-3; tentative D call: TRBD1 (6 bases). Germline CDR1 and CDR2: KGHSH and LQKENI. Trimming left V 2 bases short and J 6 bases short, with 14 bases between. The CDR3 runs to 15 residues. The CDR3 coding sequence is TGTGCCAGCTCACCAGTACAGGGTCTCGCAAACACCATATATTTT. It codes for CASSPVQGLANTIYF.

This chain links TRBV7-8 with TRBJ1-5; the D is unclear. CDR3 length equals 18 residues. Per germline, CDR1 SGHVS and CDR2 FQNEAQ. The germline V and J ends were trimmed by 5 bases and 0 bases, with 20 bases remaining between them. The CDR3 loop is CASSTLLGRYNSNQPQHF. The CDR3 nucleotides are TGTGCCAGCAGCACCCTGTTGGGCAGATATAATAGCAATCAGCCCCAGCATTTT.

This chain joins TRBV2 and TRBJ2-6, with D perhaps TRBD2 (5 bases). Germline V gene data show CDR1 as SNHLY and CDR2 as FYNNEI. The CDR3 length is 15 residues. Trimming stripped 4 bases from V and 0 bases from J, with 7 bases between. CDR3 loop: CASSVGLSGANVLTF. The CDR3 coding sequence is TGTGCCAGCAGTGTCGGACTCTCTGGGGCCAACGTCCTGACTTTC. Complete variable domain (other parts from reference TRBV2 and TRBJ2-6): EPEVTQTPSHQVTQMGQEVILRCVPISNHLYFYWYRQILGQKVEFLVSFYNNEISEKSEIFDDQFSVERPDGSNFTLKIRSTKLEDSAMYFCASSVGLSGANVLTFGAGSRLTVL.

The rearrangement uses TRBV10-1 and TRBJ2-2, with 7 bases identical to TRBD2. This CDR3 is built from 19 residues. V was pared by 11 bases and J by 5 bases, with 26 bases of the junction left unmatched. Germline CDR1 is WNHNN and CDR2 is SYGVQD (reference sequence). The DNA of the CDR3 is TGCGCCGGCCTAGCAAACGGGGTAGCGGGCATGGGGGGGACCGGGGAGCTGTTTTTT. It codes for CAGLANGVAGMGGTGELFF.

The V call is TRBV2, the J call TRBJ2-5; 7 nucleotides align to TRBD1. Germline CDR1 SNHLY, CDR2 FYNNEI. This CDR3 is 14 amino acids long. Losses at the gene ends were 6 bases for V and 1 base for J; bases not matched to a gene: 5. CDR3 residues: CASRRQGGQETQYF. Here the CDR3 DNA reads TGTGCCAGCAGAAGACAGGGTGGCCAAGAGACCCAGTACTTC.

This chain joins TRBV15 and TRBJ2-2; D is uncertain. This CDR3 spans 13 amino acids. V lost 4 bases and J 0 bases, leaving 3 bases between the germline ends. Germline V lookup: CDR1 LNHNV, CDR2 YYDKDF (reference sequence). This chain's CDR3 is CATSTANTGELFF. For the CDR3, the DNA is TGTGCCACCAGCACAGCGAACACCGGGGAGCTGTTTTTT.

This chain connects TRBV7-2 to TRBJ2-1, with 8 bases aligning to TRBD2. CDR3 length: 14 residues. Losses at the gene ends were 5 bases for V and 4 bases for J; bases not matched to a gene: 4. Germline-derived CDR1 and CDR2 are SGHTA and FQGNSA. This CDR3 is CASSISGMYNEQFF. The CDR3 region has the DNA TGTGCCAGCAGCATTAGCGGGATGTACAATGAGCAGTTCTTC.

This clone showed up just a few times. The chain carries TRBV27 and TRBJ1-2, with 8 bases that match TRBD1. V trimming: 5 bases; J trimming: 5 bases; junction bases outside the gene matches: 19. The CDR3 loop spans 18 amino acids. Germline V gene sequence: CDR1 MNHEY, CDR2 SMNVEV (reference sequence). The CDR3 DNA sequence: TGTGCCAGCAGTACATCGACACAGGGGGGGCACCCTCCTTATGGCTACACCTTC. Translating gives CASSTSTQGGHPPYGYTF.

The chain recombines TRBV21-1 with TRBJ2-7; the DNA was not compared with TRBD2, the D call given in the table. TRBV21-1 is an annotated pseudogene. The CDR3 covers 15 residues. CDR3 in DNA: TGTGCCAGCAGCAAAGAGGGAGGGTTGCTCGGCGAGCAGTACTTC. Protein sequence: CASSKEGGLLGEQYF.

The V gene is TRBV5-4, the J gene TRBJ2-3, with D unclear. The V and J ends lost 1 base and 0 bases respectively, with 9 bases between them. The germline V gene has CDR1 SGHNT and CDR2 YYREEE (reference sequence). The CDR3 consists of 15 residues. The CDR3 nucleotides read TGTGCCAGCAGCTTGTCCGGTGCTAGCACAGATACGCAGTATTTT. It encodes CASSLSGASTDTQYF.

The chain is built from TRBV28 and TRBJ1-6; possible D gene TRBD1, 5 bases. The CDR3 spans 17 residues. The germline CDR1 and CDR2 sequences are MDHEN and SYDVKM. V lost 6 bases and J lost 11, with 26 bases in between. The CDR3 is CASRFSVPASGATPLHF. In DNA form, the CDR3 reads TGTGCCAGCAGATTTTCGGTCCCAGCCAGCGGGGCGACACCCCTCCACTTT.

This chain uses TRBV2 with TRBJ1-6; 7 nucleotides match TRBD1. CDR1 SNHLY and CDR2 FYNNEI come from the germline V gene. The CDR3 extends over 13 amino acids. V lost 6 bases, J lost 9 bases, and 5 bases stayed unmatched. Here the CDR3 DNA reads TGTGCCAGCAGGGCCGGACAGGCTTCACCCCTCCACTTT. Amino acids: CASRAGQASPLHF.

CDR3 amino acids: CASSPSPVPTYNEQFF. CDR3 coding DNA: TGTGCCAGCTCACCATCCCCAGTCCCCACCTACAATGAGCAGTTCTTC. V usage is TRBV18 and J usage is TRBJ2-1, with no clear D. V was clipped by 2 bases and J by 2 bases, with 13 bases between them. CDR3 length: 16 residues. Germline CDR1 KGHSH, CDR2 LQKENI.

Comment on this clone: At the DNA level, this CDR3 is encoded by other sequences in the same sample as well. This rearrangement joins TRBV9 to TRBJ1-2; D gene unclear. CDR1 and CDR2 from the germline V gene are SGDLS and YYNGEE. The V end lost 0 bases, the J end lost 0 bases, and 6 bases lay between the germline ends. The CDR3 extends over 14 amino acids. CDR3 amino acids: CASSVGQANYGYTF. The CDR3 DNA reads as TGTGCCAGCAGCGTAGGCCAGGCTAACTATGGCTACACCTTC.

V is TRBV6-5 and J is TRBJ1-3; 10 nucleotides agree with TRBD1. From germline, CDR1 is MNHEY and CDR2 SVGAGI. CDR3 size: 14 residues. V shed 7 bases and J 7 bases; nucleotides not matched to a gene: 7. The CDR3 region is CASTRDRGGNTIYF. In nucleotides, the CDR3 is TGTGCCAGCACCCGGGACAGGGGAGGCAACACCATATATTTT.

The V call is TRBV6-5, the J call TRBJ1-2; 7 positions match TRBD1. The CDR3 has 14 amino acids. CDR1 and CDR2 from the germline V gene are MNHEY and SVGAGI. J was trimmed by 6 bases and V by 10 bases; bases with no gene match: 14. The CDR3 region is CATQSTGQWDGYTF. For the CDR3, the DNA is TGTGCCACCCAGTCCACGGGACAGTGGGATGGCTACACCTTC.

Concerning this clone: This specimen includes other DNA sequences encoding the same CDR3. V gene TRBV12-3 or TRBV12-4 combines with J gene TRBJ1-2; D remains ambiguous. Trimming took off 5 bases at V and 2 bases at J, with 9 bases between the two ends. The CDR3 is 13 residues long. CDR3 nucleotide sequence: TGTGCCAGCAGTCCAACGGGGAACTATGGCTACACCTTC. It specifies CASSPTGNYGYTF.

The CDR3: CASSQDAGVNYGYTF. CDR3 bases: TGTGCCAGCAGCCAAGATGCGGGGGTTAACTATGGCTACACCTTC. The chain recombines TRBV3-1 (or the pseudogene TRBV3-2) with TRBJ1-2, with D perhaps TRBD1 (5 bases). The germline CDR1 and CDR2 sequences are LGHDT and YNNKEL (reference sequence). Trimming left V 0 bases short and J 1 base short, with 9 bases between. The CDR3 spans 15 residues.

V and J are TRBV10-3 and TRBJ1-1; 8 bases align to TRBD1. The J segment lost 10 bases and the V segment lost 2 bases, leaving 6 bases of the junction unmatched. The CDR3 has 13 amino acids. Germline CDR1 is ENHRY and CDR2 is SYGVKD. The CDR3: CAISEGQGSGAFF. DNA of the CDR3: TGTGCCATCAGTGAGGGACAGGGCTCCGGAGCTTTCTTT.

Here the CDR3 DNA reads TGTGCCAGCAGCTTTGCTACCCAGGGCACTGAAGCTTTCTTT. Its protein product is CASSFATQGTEAFF. The V call is TRBV5-5, the J call TRBJ1-1, with D possibly being TRBD1 (5 bases). With 2 bases removed from V and 4 bases from J, the gap between germline ends came to 12 bases. From germline, CDR1 is SGHKS and CDR2 YYEKEE (reference sequence). This CDR3 spans 14 amino acids.

This chain connects TRBV18 to TRBJ1-3; the D gene is possibly TRBD1 (6 bases). CDR1 is KGHSH and CDR2 is LQKENI in the germline V gene. The V end was cut by 2 bases, the J end by 7 bases, with 12 bases between. This CDR3 is 14 amino acids long. DNA for the CDR3: TGTGCCAGCTCACCAGAAACAGGGTGGAACACCATATATTTT. Encoded protein: CASSPETGWNTIYF.

This clone was seen once. CDR3: CASSLAGGYNEQFF. As DNA, the CDR3 is TGTGCCAGCAGCTTAGCGGGGGGTTACAATGAGCAGTTCTTC. This sequence joins TRBV7-6 and TRBJ2-1, with D possibly being TRBD2 (6 bases). The CDR3 runs to 14 residues. Germline CDR1 reads SGHVS; CDR2 reads FNYEAQ. Trimming shortened V by 0 bases and J by 4 bases, and 7 bases separated the two germline ends.

The chain employs TRBV19 and TRBJ2-2; D not certain. Germline V gene lookup returns CDR1 LNHDA and CDR2 SQIVND (reference sequence). CDR3 length equals 14 residues. V was clipped by 3 bases and J by 5 bases, with 10 bases between them. CDR3 nucleotide sequence: TGTGCCAGTAGTATCTCAAGCTTGACCGGGGAGCTGTTTTTT. It is translated as CASSISSLTGELFF.